This T cell receptor beta chain emerged from a study of Ad26.COV2.S vaccination and SARS-CoV-2 variants. The study's findings and limits: Similar non-spike TCR breadth was observed in recipients of vaccine and of placebo.

The assay was immunoSEQ multiplex PCR, and TCRdb's table has in-frame clones only and misses some. The table lists 430,000 or so clones, 90% of them singletons. V was clipped by 4 bases and J by 4 bases; unmatched bases: 8. Germline loops: CDR1 LGHNA, CDR2 YSLEER. The CDR3 totals 16 residues. The treatment: around 19 received Ad26.COV2.S at low or high dose, single or two shots; about 5 received placebo; per-sample allocation not given. Samples were taken on day 63 after the first vaccine or placebo injection. A note on this clone: Its target is unknown.

V gene TRBV4-3 combines with J gene TRBJ2-3; 10 bases align to TRBD2. This clonotype was sampled from a person between 18 and 65 years old who received the Ad26.COV2.S COVID-19 vaccine or a placebo. The sequences come from peripheral blood, collected in a trial of Ad26.COV2.S vaccine versus placebo. The CDR3 sequence: CASSRAGGDPADTQYF. The DNA for the CDR3 is TGCGCCAGCAGCCGAGCGGGAGGGGATCCAGCAGATACGCAGTATTTT.